Presented here are 13 T cell receptor beta chains from one specimen sequenced in a study of regulatory T cells in long-lasting Graves disease. Investigators prepared the TCR beta libraries by applying iRepertoire HTBI primers and Arm-PCR of CDR3 regions. TCRdb itself ran the multiplex PCR reads through MiXCR, one entry per CDR3 protein. The table includes 400,000 to 450,000 distinct CDR3 sequences, roughly a quarter detected once. Time point reported: persistent/refractory GD, antithyroid drugs over 5 years with positive TRAb. RNA extracted from PBMCs served as the sequencing template. This sample comprised peripheral blood mononuclear cells (PBMCs), obtained when the disease was refractory, from a patient treated with antithyroid drugs. These receptors originate from a female donor with Graves disease.

This clonotype came up many times. CDR3 DNA sequence: TGTGCCAGCAGTGAAAGGGGAGGCGATAATTCACCCCTCCACTTT. Translation gives CASSERGGDNSPLHF. The V gene is TRBV6-1, the J gene TRBJ1-6; a possible D gene is TRBD1 (5 bases). The CDR3 consists of 15 residues. Germline V lookup: CDR1 MNHNS, CDR2 SASEGT. V was shortened by 2 bases and J by 5 bases, with 10 bases between the two germline ends.

This clonotype was recorded many times. This rearrangement joins TRBV12-3 or TRBV12-4 to TRBJ1-5; weak D call: TRBD1 (6 bases). The CDR3 runs 15 residues. V lost 7 bases, J lost 4 bases, and 17 bases lay in between. For the CDR3, the DNA is TGTGCCAGCACCTACAGGGTCGGGGAAAATCAGCCCCAGCATTTT. This gives the protein CASTYRVGENQPQHF.

The genes are TRBV7-3 and TRBJ2-7; TRBD2 matches at 10 bases. The germline V gene has CDR1 SGHTA and CDR2 FQGTGA. This CDR3 has 15 amino acids. The J segment lost 5 bases and the V segment lost 5 bases, leaving 9 bases of the junction unmatched. CDR3 nucleotides: TGTGCCAGCAGCCGAAGCGGGACTAGCGCCCACGAGCAGTACTTC. Amino acids: CASSRSGTSAHEQYF.

This clonotype has ten or more counts. The rearrangement links TRBV2 to TRBJ2-5; perhaps TRBD1 as D (6 bases). Germline V gene data show CDR1 as SNHLY and CDR2 as FYNNEI. The germline V and J ends were trimmed by 7 bases and 6 bases, with 36 bases remaining between them. The CDR3 runs 20 residues. The CDR3 reads CASTMPTDEGGVGAWQTQYF. Written as DNA, the CDR3 is TGTGCCAGCACCATGCCGACAGACGAAGGGGGAGTGGGTGCGTGGCAGACCCAGTACTTC. Using reference TRBV2 and TRBJ2-5 for the parts outside the CDR3, the full variable domain is EPEVTQTPSHQVTQMGQEVILRCVPISNHLYFYWYRQILGQKVEFLVSFYNNEISEKSEIFDDQFSVERPDGSNFTLKIRSTKLEDSAMYFCASTMPTDEGGVGAWQTQYFGPGTRLLVL.

The chain carries TRBV20-1 and TRBJ2-7; D not resolved. Trimming took off 3 bases at V and 4 bases at J, with 13 bases between the two ends. The CDR3 spans 13 residues. CDR1 is DFQATT, CDR2 SNEGSKA, per germline (reference sequence). CDR3 region: CSASIVEGYEQYF. Written as DNA, the CDR3 is TGCAGTGCTAGCATAGTCGAAGGATACGAGCAGTACTTC.

This clonotype was observed at least ten times. The rearrangement links TRBV6-2 or TRBV6-3 to TRBJ2-7, with D possibly called TRBD1 or TRBD2 (5 bases each). The V gene's germline CDR1 is MNHEY and CDR2 SVGEGT. This CDR3 spans 16 amino acids. The ends were cut back, 0 bases at V and 4 bases at J, with 16 bases in the middle. CDR3 bases: TGTGCCAGCAGTTACTCCGGACTCACCAGGGATTACGAGCAGTACTTC. This encodes CASSYSGLTRDYEQYF.

The V call is TRBV20-1, the J call TRBJ2-7, with 9 nucleotides matching TRBD2. The germline gives CDR1 DFQATT, CDR2 SNEGSKA (reference sequence). This CDR3 contains 15 residues. V was clipped by 6 bases and J by 6 bases; unmatched bases: 15. The CDR3 spells CSARILSGRKVEQYF. The CDR3 DNA reads as TGCAGTGCCAGAATTTTGAGCGGGAGGAAGGTCGAGCAGTACTTC.

The chain couples TRBV28 to TRBJ2-2, with D hard to call. CDR3 length: 18 amino acids. The V gene's germline CDR1 is MDHEN and CDR2 SYDVKM. V lost 7 bases, J lost 1 base, and 22 bases lay in between. The CDR3 region is CASISSNAFKRNTGELFF. As DNA, the CDR3 is TGTGCCAGCATCTCCTCCAACGCCTTTAAACGGAACACCGGGGAGCTGTTTTTT.

This clonotype was recorded many times. V gene TRBV10-3 combines with J gene TRBJ2-2; D tentatively fits TRBD1 or TRBD2 (5 bases each). The CDR3 is 15 amino acids. V gave up 5 bases and J gave up 5 bases, with 15 bases separating them. Per the germline V gene, CDR1 is ENHRY and CDR2 is SYGVKD. The CDR3 sequence is CAISRAEGLTGELFF. Written as DNA, the CDR3 is TGTGCCATCAGTCGGGCCGAGGGGTTAACCGGGGAGCTGTTTTTT.

This clonotype came up many times. V usage is TRBV12-3 or TRBV12-4 and J usage is TRBJ2-5; D possibly corresponds to TRBD2 (5 bases). The V and J ends lost 6 bases and 5 bases respectively, with 16 bases between them. This CDR3 spans 14 amino acids. The CDR3 DNA reads as TGTGCCAGCAGCCCAACTAGGTTTGGGGAGACCCAGTACTTC. Translation: CASSPTRFGETQYF.

The chain is built from TRBV6-1 and TRBJ1-2; 8 bases match TRBD1. There are 15 residues in the CDR3. V lost 4 bases, J lost 4 bases, and 8 bases stayed unmatched. CDR1 is MNHNS and CDR2 is SASEGT in the germline V gene. The CDR3 region has the DNA TGTGCCAGCAGTGGAGGCCAGGGGGCAGGCTATGGCTACACCTTC. Its translation is CASSGGQGAGYGYTF.

CDR3 sequence (DNA): TGTGCCAGTCGGGTTGGGGAGTATAGCAATCAGCCCCAGCATTTT. Protein sequence: CASRVGEYSNQPQHF. The rearrangement joins TRBV19 to TRBJ1-5, with D unresolved. Germline loops: CDR1 LNHDA, CDR2 SQIVND (reference sequence). The V gene lost 8 bases and the J gene lost 0 bases, with 14 bases spanning the gap. The CDR3 consists of 15 residues.

This clonotype was picked up a small number of times. This sequence joins TRBV19 and TRBJ2-3; no clear D gene. The CDR3 is 14 residues long. V gave up 3 bases and J gave up 2 bases, with 9 bases separating them. The V gene's germline CDR1 is LNHDA and CDR2 SQIVND (reference sequence). The DNA for the CDR3 is TGTGCCAGTAGTATTGCTGGGTCCACAGATACGCAGTATTTT. It translates to CASSIAGSTDTQYF.